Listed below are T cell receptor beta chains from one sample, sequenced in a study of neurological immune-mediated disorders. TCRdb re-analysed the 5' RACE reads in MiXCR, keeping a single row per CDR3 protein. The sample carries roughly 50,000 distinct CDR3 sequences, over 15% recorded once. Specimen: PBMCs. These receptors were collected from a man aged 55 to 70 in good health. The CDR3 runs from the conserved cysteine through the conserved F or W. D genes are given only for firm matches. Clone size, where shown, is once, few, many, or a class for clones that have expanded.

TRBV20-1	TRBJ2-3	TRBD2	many	TGCAGTGCTAGGGGGACAGGGACTAGCGGGACCTATACGCAGTATTTT	CSARGTGTSGTYTQYF
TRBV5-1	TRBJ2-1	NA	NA	TGCGCCAGCAGCCCCACTCGCGGTAAAAACAATGAGCAGTTCTTC	CASSPTRGKNNEQFF
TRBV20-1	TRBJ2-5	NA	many	TGCAGTGCTCACGGAGGGGGGGAAGAGACCCAGTACTTC	CSAHGGGEETQYF
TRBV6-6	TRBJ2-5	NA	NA	TGTGCCGGGGGGAAAGCGGGCAGGGAGACCCAGTACTTC	CAGGKAGRETQYF
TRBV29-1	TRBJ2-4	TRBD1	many	TGCAGCGCCGTCGGACAGGGTTGGAACATTCAGTACTTC	CSAVGQGWNIQYF
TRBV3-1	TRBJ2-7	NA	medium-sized	TGTGCCAGCAGGCAGGGAGCCTACGAGCAGTACTTC	CASRQGAYEQYF
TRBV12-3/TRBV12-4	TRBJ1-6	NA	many	TGTGCCAGCAGTTTTGACAAGACTTCACCCCTCCACTTT	CASSFDKTSPLHF
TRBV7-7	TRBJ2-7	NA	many	TGTGCCAGCAGCTCGACTCCCCAGGGGGAGCAGTACTTC	CASSSTPQGEQYF
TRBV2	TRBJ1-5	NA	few	TGTGCCAGCAGTGAAGACAGATTCAATCAGCCCCAGCATTTT	CASSEDRFNQPQHF
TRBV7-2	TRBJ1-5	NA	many	TGTGCCAGCAGCTCCGACGGTCGGCTGGGGCAGCCCCAGCATTTT	CASSSDGRLGQPQHF
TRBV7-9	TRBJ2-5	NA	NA	TGTGCCAGCAGCTTAGGGCGGGCCCTGTACCAAGAGACCCAGTACTTC	CASSLGRALYQETQYF
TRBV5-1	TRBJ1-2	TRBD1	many	TGCGCCAGCAGCTTGTGGGACAGGTCTGACTATGGCTACACCTTC	CASSLWDRSDYGYTF
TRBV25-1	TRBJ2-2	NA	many	TGTGCCAGCCCTCCCGACGGCGCGGCGAACACCGGGGAGCTGTTTTTT	CASPPDGAANTGELFF
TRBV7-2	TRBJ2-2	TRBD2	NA	TGTGCCAGCAGCTCTTACCTTTCGGGGGGGACCGGGGAGCTGTTTTTT	CASSSYLSGGTGELFF
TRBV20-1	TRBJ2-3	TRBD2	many	TGCAGTGCTAGACTAGCGGAGGGCACAGATACGCAGTATTTT	CSARLAEGTDTQYF
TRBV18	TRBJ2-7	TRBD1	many	TGTGCCAGCTCACCCCGTCGGACAGGGGGCTCCTACGAGCAGTACTTC	CASSPRRTGGSYEQYF
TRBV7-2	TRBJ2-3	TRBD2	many	TGTGCCAGCAGCATAGCGGGAGCTGTCGATACGCAGTATTTT	CASSIAGAVDTQYF
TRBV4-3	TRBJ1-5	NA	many	TGCGCCAGCAGCCCTTCGGCATTGCTGAATCAGCCCCAGCATTTT	CASSPSALLNQPQHF
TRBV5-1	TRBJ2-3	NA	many	TGCGCCAGCAGCGAGGGTCCTAGCACAGATACGCAGTATTTT	CASSEGPSTDTQYF
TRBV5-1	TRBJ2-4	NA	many	TGCGCCAGCAGCGCTCGCGCTAGCCCGGGGGTTCAGTACTTC	CASSARASPGVQYF
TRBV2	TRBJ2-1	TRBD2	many	TGTGCCAGCAGTGTAGAGCGGGAGGCGTACAATGAGCAGTTCTTC	CASSVEREAYNEQFF
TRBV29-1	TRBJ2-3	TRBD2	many	TGCAGCGTTGAAAAGATTCGACTAGCGGGAGTCGGGGATACGCAGTATTTT	CSVEKIRLAGVGDTQYF
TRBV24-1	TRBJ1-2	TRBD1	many	TGTGCCACCAGCGGGGACAGATTCTATGGCTACACCTTC	CATSGDRFYGYTF